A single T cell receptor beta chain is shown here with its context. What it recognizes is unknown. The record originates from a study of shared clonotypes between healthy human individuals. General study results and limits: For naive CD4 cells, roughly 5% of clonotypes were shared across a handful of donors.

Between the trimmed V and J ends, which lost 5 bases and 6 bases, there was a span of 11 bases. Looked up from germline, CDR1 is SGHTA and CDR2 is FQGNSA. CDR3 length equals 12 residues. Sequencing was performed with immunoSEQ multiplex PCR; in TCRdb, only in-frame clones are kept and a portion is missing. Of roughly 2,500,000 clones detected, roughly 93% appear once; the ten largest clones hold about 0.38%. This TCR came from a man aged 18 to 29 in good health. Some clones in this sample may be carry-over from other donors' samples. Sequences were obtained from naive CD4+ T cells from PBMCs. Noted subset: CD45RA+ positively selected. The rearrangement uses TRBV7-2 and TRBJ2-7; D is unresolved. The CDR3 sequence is CASSPRPGEQYF. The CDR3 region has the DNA TGTGCCAGCAGCCCGCGTCCCGGCGAGCAGTACTTC.